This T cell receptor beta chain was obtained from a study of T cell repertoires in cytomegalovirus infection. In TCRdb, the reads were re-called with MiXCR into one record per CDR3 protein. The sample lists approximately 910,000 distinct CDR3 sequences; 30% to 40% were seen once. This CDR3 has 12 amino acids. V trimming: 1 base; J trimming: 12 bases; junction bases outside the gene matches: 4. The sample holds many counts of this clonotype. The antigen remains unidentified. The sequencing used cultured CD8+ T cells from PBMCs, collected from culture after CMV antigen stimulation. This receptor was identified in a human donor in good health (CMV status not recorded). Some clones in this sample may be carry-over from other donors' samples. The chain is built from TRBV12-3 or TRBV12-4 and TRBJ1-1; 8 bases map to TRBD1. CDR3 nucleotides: TGTGCCAGCAGTTTAGGGACAGGGTTATCTTTCTTT. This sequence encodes CASSLGTGLSFF.